This T cell receptor beta chain was sequenced for a study of STAT5B mutations in CD4+ large granular lymphocyte leukemia. The protocol was immunoSEQ multiplex PCR, while the TCRdb copy is restricted to in-frame clones and leaves out a portion. The sample includes 130 or so clones, around three fifths of them seen just once. The CDR3 consists of 15 residues. V lost 7 bases and J lost 1, with 14 bases in between. Germline V gene data show CDR1 as SNHLY and CDR2 as FYNNEI. This clonotype was sampled from a man between 65 and 85 years old with CD4+ T-cell large granular lymphocyte leukemia. The chain carries TRBV2 and TRBJ2-1, with D maybe TRBD2 (6 bases). The specimen was PBMCs. CDR3 DNA sequence: TGTGCCAGCAATGCCCACGGGGGTTCCTACAATGAGCAGTTCTTC. This gives the protein CASNAHGGSYNEQFF.